The entry that follows covers one T cell receptor beta chain sequence. The entry originates in a study of shared clonotypes between healthy human individuals. V dropped 0 bases and J dropped 5; count of bases not matched to a gene: 6. The length of the CDR3 is 16 residues. CDR1 and CDR2 from the germline V gene are SGHNT and YYREEE (reference sequence). Per sorted-subset replicate PCR, input was 200 to 250 ng DNA, representing tens of thousands of T cell genomes. Some clones are missing from TCRdb's copy, which holds only in-frame ones; the method was immunoSEQ multiplex PCR. The sample records millions of clones, approximately 95% being singletons.

The source is a man aged 18 to 29 in good health. Some clones in this sample may be carry-over from other donors' samples. The chain uses TRBV5-4 and TRBJ2-3; 10 bases are shared with TRBD2. The sample consisted of naive CD4+ T cells from PBMCs. Subset specified: CD45RA+ positively selected. CDR3 protein: CASSLGLAGAIDTQYF. CDR3 bases: TGTGCCAGCAGCTTGGGGCTAGCGGGGGCGATAGATACGCAGTATTTT. Looking up the rest from reference TRBV5-4 and TRBJ2-3 gives the full variable domain: ETGVTQSPTHLIKTRGQQVTLRCSSQSGHNTVSWYQQALGQGPQFIFQYYREEENGRGNFPPRFSGLQFPNYSSELNVNALELDDSALYLCASSLGLAGAIDTQYFGPGTRLTVL.